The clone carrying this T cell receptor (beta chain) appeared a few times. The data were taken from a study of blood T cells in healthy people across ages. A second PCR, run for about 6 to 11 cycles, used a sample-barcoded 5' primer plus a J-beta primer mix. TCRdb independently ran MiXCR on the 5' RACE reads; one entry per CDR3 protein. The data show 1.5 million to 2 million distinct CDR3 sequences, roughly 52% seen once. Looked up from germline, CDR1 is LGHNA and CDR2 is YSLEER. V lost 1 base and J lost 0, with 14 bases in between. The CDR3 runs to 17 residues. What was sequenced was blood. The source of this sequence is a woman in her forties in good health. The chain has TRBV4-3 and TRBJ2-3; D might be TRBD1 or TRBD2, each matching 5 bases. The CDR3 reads CASSQGAGASSTDTQYF. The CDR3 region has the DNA TGCGCCAGCAGCCAAGGGGCCGGGGCATCTAGCACAGATACGCAGTATTTT.